Detailed here is one T cell receptor beta chain. Its target antigen remains unknown. No much larger clone exists at a distance of one base, and base qualities are not known. Library preparation was by the immunoSEQ multiplex PCR assay. The multiplex PCR relied on a mix of 60 forward primers for TCR Vbeta segments and 13 reverse primers for TCR Jbeta segments. The CDR3 region of rearranged TCR beta genes was amplified from genomic DNA with a multiplex PCR assay. Amplified TCR beta libraries were sequenced as 87-base-pair reads on the Illumina HiSeq System. Regarding the original processing steps: A later analysis tallied 75 million to 85 million unique TCR beta chains across the 666 repertoires, and 10 million to 11 million of those chains were shared by two or more donors. Raw reads were error-corrected and collapsed into unique sequences with a nearest-neighbor algorithm that merged closely related sequences to remove PCR and sequencing errors. CDR3 sequences were aligned to IMGT reference sequences to assign V, D and J gene segments. For a sequence to be retained, a match of at least six nucleotides to both a V gene segment and a J gene segment was required. Rearrangements were classified as productive when the CDR3 lacked stop codons and remained in frame with V and J, and all other rearrangements were classified as non-productive. CDR3 was defined according to IMGT convention as the region running from the second conserved V-encoded cysteine to the conserved J-encoded phenylalanine. The earlier analysis of about 590 of the donors excluded sequences that lacked an unambiguous match to a single V gene segment. An earlier analysis of some 610 of the donors called V segments functional above 56.7% productive rearrangements and segregating when the between-donor standard deviation exceeded 5%. To diagnose cytomegalovirus status from the catalog of TCR beta chain sequences, a statistical classification framework was built. V and J gene assignment, in a later analysis, came from comparing TCR nucleotide sequences with IMGT/GENE-DB human TR gene sequences. The TCRdist pipeline was used in a later analysis to assign CDR3 sequences and most-parsimonious VDJ recombination scenarios. In a later analysis, every TCR beta chain was defined by the combination of its CDR3 amino acid sequence and its V-gene family, and reads without a unique V-gene family were dropped. A later analysis removed 550 to 650 highly shared, low-generation-probability nucleotide sequences to deal with suspected cross-contamination and a sequencing artifact. In a later analysis, a clonal expansion index for each public chain was calculated from normalized within-repertoire ranks of inferred template counts. Generation probabilities in a later analysis came from a VDJ recombination model fitted to out-of-frame rearrangements, and those results were checked against IGoR. Hypergeometric tests were used in a later analysis to score TCR-TCR, TCR-HLA and TCR-CMV co-occurrence, with a repertoire-size bias correction applied to the TCR pairs. False discovery rates were estimated in a later analysis by permuting HLA or CMV assignments 20 times. A later analysis grouped co-occurring TCRs with DBSCAN, adding TCRdist sequence similarity when clustering within HLA-allele-positive subsets. Repertoires with fewer than 30,000 or more than 120,000 public chains were left out of co-occurrence clustering, as were roughly five repertoires with anomalous nucleotide sharing. TCRdb took over this immuneACCESS table, retaining in-frame rearrangements with V and J assigned. Such tables are incomplete; in checked studies, under half of the missing clones stem from an unresolved V gene, and the remainder is unexplained. V and J calls plus clone size are reproduced from that table; the DNA served to infer D and trimming. The sample records about 190,000 clones, around 75% of which are singletons. The ten largest clones take up less than 4% of the sample.

The cohort was made up of approximately 700 healthy bone marrow donors. Cohort members were all nominally healthy when sampled, although unrecorded immune exposures were likely present. The donor tested CMV seropositive and was one of the 289 seropositive cohort members. A peripheral blood sample was collected from each donor, and TCR beta sequencing was performed on peripheral blood mononuclear cells. Genomic DNA was extracted from the blood cell samples with the Qiagen DNeasy Blood Extraction Kit. This specimen comes from a study of cytomegalovirus exposure and HLA in healthy donors (dated 2017 in TCRdb). In the study overall: In an earlier analysis of fewer than 750 of the donors, around 300 Gb of sequence data and 90 million to 120 million unique TCR beta sequences from roughly 190 million T cells were reported. Typing coverage differed by locus: A, B, C, DRB1 and DQB1 were typed in about 629-640 donors, DQA1 in roughly 510, DPA1 in around 610, and DPB1 in 450 to 480. The later analysis used no new phenotypic data to find candidate immune exposures, relying instead on TCR beta sequences and their occurrence across donors. Among the approximately 400 genotyped donors, around 81% belonged to the genetic ancestry cluster associated with self-reported Caucasian donors. To predict cytomegalovirus infection status, the study combined high-throughput TCR immunosequencing, statistical association of individual TCRs with disease status, and machine learning. Class I and class II HLA loci were covered by the typing at four-digit resolution. An earlier analysis of some 500 of the donors applied high-throughput TCR beta sequencing to assess whether each TCR beta V gene segment acted as functional or pseudogenic. The aim of the study was to test whether cataloging public T cell receptors could identify signatures of past pathogen exposure. The T cell repertoires of 666 subjects were profiled by immunosequencing and related to cytomegalovirus serostatus. Among roughly 400 genotyped donors of the cohort, an average of roughly 240,000 unique TCR beta nucleotide sequences were sequenced per donor, around 20% of them non-productive. Four to six DR-DQ haplotypes were handled as single units for association and clustering, since linkage in the cohort was strong. An early release that covered some 640 HLA-typed donors contained approximately 300 gigabases of sequencing data and tens of millions of unique TCR sequences. In a later analysis, previously published TCR beta repertoires from 600 to 850 donors were re-analyzed and high-resolution HLA genotyping was added so that TCR occurrence patterns could be studied. Every repertoire in the discovery cohort had been generated on one and the same sequencing platform. Genome-wide SNP genotypes for about three fifths of the roughly 670 donors were used in a later genetic analysis, which treated that subset as a discovery cohort. Alongside the repertoire data, information on donor age, sex, ethnicity and CMV serostatus was compiled. Along with the roughly 670-subject first cohort, a separate validation cohort of over a hundred different subjects was used. Study-level results and caveats: The study listed approximately 150 TCR beta chains as associated with cytomegalovirus. An earlier analysis of approximately 530 of the donors showed that most TCR beta V segments appeared in productive rearrangements either about 90% or about 30% of the time, which broadly matched IMGT annotations. The authors suggested that the approach could potentially be extended to other disease states and immunological phenotypes. Specific HLA alleles were associated with 15,000 to 20,000 TCR beta sequences at a false discovery rate of 0.05 in a later analysis. Sequencing depth was assumed to be roughly uniform across donors in the presence/absence analyses, though that assumption may not hold. In this cohort, only TCR beta chains were sequenced, and detectable features were limited by the absence of alpha or paired-chain data. In a later analysis, most CMV-associated TCR beta chains were found to appear HLA-restricted, with HLA associations seemingly driven largely by CMV exposure. Some IMGT-functional V segments, including TRBV6-2 and TRBV6-3, could not be told apart with the 87-base-pair reads, so those segments were excluded. In a later analysis, the rate of TCR association differed among HLA loci, with DRB1 alleles having the most associated TCRs and HLA-C alleles having the fewest. The classifier was reported to diagnose cytomegalovirus status with high specificity and sensitivity in both the original and validation cohorts. A later genetic analysis associated a missense DCLRE1C variant with V-gene and J-gene trimming of TCR beta chains, and an independent cohort replicated the association. A further reported finding was that TCR beta sequences accurately predicted the HLA-A and HLA-B alleles for most subjects in the first cohort. Strong co-occurrence of HLA alleles, especially DR and DQ, made assigning TCR associations to individual alleles difficult. In a later genetic analysis, fewer N-insertions in productive TCRs were reported among donors in an Asian-associated ancestry cluster than the 666-donor mean. The sequencing pipeline was judged likely to have produced a cluster of highly shared sequence variants as a technical artifact. Because some donors lacked HLA typing at each locus, the association tests relied only on the typed subset. Because counts were too low, roughly 16 rarely observed V segments, including chromosome 9 orphons, were excluded from the earlier analysis of fewer than 650 of the donors. In a later analysis, HLA-associated TCR beta chains showed more clonal expansion and lower generation probabilities than non-associated chains that were equally common. In a later analysis, several top co-occurrence clusters were reported to appear linked to parvovirus B19, influenza, CMV and Epstein-Barr virus. Most TCR sequences were seen in very few donors, while some public TCRs were found in many individuals. Correlated functional status among segregating V segments might be attributable to linkage disequilibrium, but an unknown experimental factor could not be ruled out. In vitro tests confirmed that three of the cytomegalovirus-associated TCR beta chains recognize cytomegalovirus antigens. Immune exposure information for the cohort was limited to CMV serostatus.

The CDR3 has 14 amino acids, counting the end cysteine and phenylalanine. Only the CDR3 region is kept as DNA, spanning 42 bases read in frame from base 1. V and J are trimmed by 3 bases and 6 bases, and the gene matches miss 8 bases of the junction. Sequences MDHEN (CDR1) and SYDVKM (CDR2) are obtained from the germline V gene. The TCR sequence derives from a woman aged 25 to 45 in good health and CMV-seropositive. The sequenced sample was PBMCs. The rearranged chain carries TRBV28 and TRBJ2-7, and 7 junction bases match TRBD2. CDR3 loop: CASSLIAGVVEQYF. The nucleotides read TGTGCCAGCAGTTTGATCGCGGGAGTTGTCGAGCAGTACTTC.